The sequence of this TCR beta chain was determined in a study of blood T cell repertoires in COVID-19. In the authors' methods: Reference gene primer amplification yielded estimated nucleated cell counts. Measured with immunoSEQ multiplex PCR; TCRdb has only the in-frame clones, and not every one. V and J calls and clone size are given by that table; D and trimming were obtained from the DNA. This table has under 450,000 clones, roughly 87% appearing once. The cohort comprised adults aged about 18 to 100 years residing in around 25 US areas. Germline values: CDR1 MGHRA, CDR2 YSYEKL. Trimming shortened V by 7 bases and J by 8 bases, and 17 bases separated the two germline ends. CDR3 length: 14 residues.

The receptor's source is a young woman who had recovered from COVID-19. This rearrangement joins TRBV4-1 to TRBJ1-4; D is perhaps TRBD1 (5 bases). The sequenced sample consisted of PBMCs or T cells enriched from blood (not recorded which). The CDR3 nucleotides are TGCGCCAGCAAACCGGGACCGGGGGAAGAAAAACTGTTTTTT. This sequence encodes CASKPGPGEEKLFF.